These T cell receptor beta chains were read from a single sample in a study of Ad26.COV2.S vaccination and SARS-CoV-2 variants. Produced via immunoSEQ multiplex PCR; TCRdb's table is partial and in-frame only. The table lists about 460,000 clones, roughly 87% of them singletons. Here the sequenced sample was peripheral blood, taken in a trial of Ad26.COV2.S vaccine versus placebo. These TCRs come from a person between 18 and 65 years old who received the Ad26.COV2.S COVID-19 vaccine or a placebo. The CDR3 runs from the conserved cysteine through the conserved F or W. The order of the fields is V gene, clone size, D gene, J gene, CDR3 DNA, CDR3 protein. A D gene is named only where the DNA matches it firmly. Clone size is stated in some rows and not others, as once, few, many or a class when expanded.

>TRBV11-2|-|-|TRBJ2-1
TGTGCCAGCAGCTTAGAGGGGGTGGCAAATGAGCAGTTCTTC
CASSLEGVANEQFF
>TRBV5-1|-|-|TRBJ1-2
TGCGCCAGCAGCTCGGCCGGGGGGTACGATGGCTACACCTTC
CASSSAGGYDGYTF
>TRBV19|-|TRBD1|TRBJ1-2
TGTGCCAGTAGTCCAAGGACAGGGTCTAACTATGGCTACACCTTC
CASSPRTGSNYGYTF
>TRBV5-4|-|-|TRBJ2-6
TGTGCCAGCAGCTTGGCCATGCACCCCACCGGGGCCAACGTCCTGACTTTC
CASSLAMHPTGANVLTF
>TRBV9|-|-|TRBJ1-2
TGTGCCAGCAGCGTAACGGAGGGGACCTATGGCTACACCTTC
CASSVTEGTYGYTF
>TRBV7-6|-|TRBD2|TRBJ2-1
TGTGCCAGCAGCTTTCGGACTAGCGGGGCTGGGCAGTTCTTC
CASSFRTSGAGQFF
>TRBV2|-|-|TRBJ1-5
TGTGCCAGCACCCAGGACAGCGGTAGCAATCAGCCCCAGCATTTT
CASTQDSGSNQPQHF
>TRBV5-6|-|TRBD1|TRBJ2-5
TGTGCCAGCAGCTGGGGGGACAGGTCCTTAGAGACCCAGTACTTC
CASSWGDRSLETQYF
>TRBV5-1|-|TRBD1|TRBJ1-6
TGCGCCAGCAGCTTGGGCGGGACAGGGTCTGGTCCTGTCCACTTT
CASSLGGTGSGPVHF
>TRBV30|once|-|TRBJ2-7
TGTGCCTGGAGAGGAGGGGGGTCGTGGGACGAGCAGTACTTC
CAWRGGGSWDEQYF
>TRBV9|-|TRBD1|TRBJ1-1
TGTGCCAGCAGCGTAGGGACCGGGACAGGGGGATCGGGCACTGAAGCTTTCTTT
CASSVGTGTGGSGTEAFF
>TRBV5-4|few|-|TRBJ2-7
TGTGCCAGCAGCTTGGCGGGGAAGGGCTACGAGCAGTACTTC
CASSLAGKGYEQYF
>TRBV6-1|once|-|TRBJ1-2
TGTGCCAGCAGTGAAATAGGTGCGATCATCTATGGCTACACCTTC
CASSEIGAIIYGYTF
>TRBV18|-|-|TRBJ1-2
TGTGCCAGCTCACAGGGACACAACAACTATGGCTACACCTTC
CASSQGHNNYGYTF
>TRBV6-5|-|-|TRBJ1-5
TGTGCCAGCAGGCCTATGGGGAGCAATCAGCCCCAGCATTTT
CASRPMGSNQPQHF
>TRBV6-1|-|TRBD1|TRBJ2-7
TGTGCCAGCAGTGAAGGTGGGGACAGCTCTTTCAGGCAGTACTTC
CASSEGGDSSFRQYF
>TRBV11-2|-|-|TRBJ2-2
TGTGCCAGCAGCCAAACGGGGTGGAACACCGGGGAGCTGTTTTTT
CASSQTGWNTGELFF
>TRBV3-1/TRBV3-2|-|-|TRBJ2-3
TGTGCCAGCAGCCAAAGGGGCGGGCGGGGCACAGATACGCAGTATTTT
CASSQRGGRGTDTQYF
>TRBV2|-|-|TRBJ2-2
TGTGCCAGCAGTGCCCGGGGGCAGAACACCGGGGAGCTGTTTTTT
CASSARGQNTGELFF
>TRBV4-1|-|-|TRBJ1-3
TGCGCCAGCAGCCAAGATGGAAACACCATATATTTT
CASSQDGNTIYF
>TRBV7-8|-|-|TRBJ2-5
TGTGCCAGCAGCTTAGTGGTTTCTAGGCTTCAAGAGACCCAGTACTTC
CASSLVVSRLQETQYF
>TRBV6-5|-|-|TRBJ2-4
TGTGCCAGCAGTTACTCCGGTGGGCTAGCCAAAAACATTCAGTACTTC
CASSYSGGLAKNIQYF
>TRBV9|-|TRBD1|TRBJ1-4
TGTGCCAGCAGCGCGGGACAGGGGACTAATGAAAAACTGTTTTTT
CASSAGQGTNEKLFF
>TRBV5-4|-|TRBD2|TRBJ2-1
TGTGCCAGCAGCGGGGATTGGGGGGTCTGGGCGGGAGTCTCCTACAATGAGCAGTTCTTC
CASSGDWGVWAGVSYNEQFF
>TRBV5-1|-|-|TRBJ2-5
TGCGCCAGCAAATACAGGACTGTTCAAGAGACCCAGTACTTC
CASKYRTVQETQYF
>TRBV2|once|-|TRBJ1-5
TGTGCCAGCAGGGGCTCCGGGACATTTCAGCCCCAGCATTTT
CASRGSGTFQPQHF
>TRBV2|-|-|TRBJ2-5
TGTGCCAGCGGGGGATGGAGCTACCAAGAGACCCAGTACTTC
CASGGWSYQETQYF
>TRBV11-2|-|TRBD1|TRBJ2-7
TGTGCCAGCAGTGCCGGACAGGGTGGGCGGCCGGGATACGAGCAGTACTTC
CASSAGQGGRPGYEQYF
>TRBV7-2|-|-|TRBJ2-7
TGTGCCAGCAGCTTCGGGACAACCTACGAGCAGTACTTC
CASSFGTTYEQYF
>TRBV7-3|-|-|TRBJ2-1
TGTGCCAGCAGCTTAATAAGCGACCACTACAATGAGCAGTTCTTC
CASSLISDHYNEQFF
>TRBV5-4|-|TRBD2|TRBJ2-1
TGTGCCAGCACTTCGCTGGGACTAGCGGGTAACAATGAGCAGTTCTTC
CASTSLGLAGNNEQFF
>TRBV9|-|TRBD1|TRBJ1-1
TGTGCCAGCAGCGTCTTCGGGGGGACAGCGGAAGCTTTCTTT
CASSVFGGTAEAFF
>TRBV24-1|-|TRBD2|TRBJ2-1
TGTGCCACCAGTGATCCGGGACTAGCGGGAGGGCCAGGTAATGAGCAGTTCTTC
CATSDPGLAGGPGNEQFF
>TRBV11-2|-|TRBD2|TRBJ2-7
TGTGCCAGCAGACGGACTAGCGGGGGACGTTACGAGCAGTACTTC
CASRRTSGGRYEQYF
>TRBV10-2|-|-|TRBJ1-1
TGCGCCAGCACGGCGGGAGGCACTGAAGCTTTCTTT
CASTAGGTEAFF
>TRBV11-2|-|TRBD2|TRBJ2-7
TGTGCCAGCAGCTCACTAGCGGGCCTCTCCTACGAGCAGTACTTC
CASSSLAGLSYEQYF
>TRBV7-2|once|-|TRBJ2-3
TGTGCCAGCAGTATGAGCACAGATACGCAGTATTTT
CASSMSTDTQYF
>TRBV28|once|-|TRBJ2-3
TGTGCCAGCAGTTTCCCCAGGGCAGATACGCAGTATTTT
CASSFPRADTQYF
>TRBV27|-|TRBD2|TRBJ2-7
TGTGCCAGCAGTTTAAGTCCGGCGGGAGGGGGTGAGCAGTACTTC
CASSLSPAGGGEQYF
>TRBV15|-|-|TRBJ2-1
TGTGCCACCAGCAGAGATAAGGGCGGGACCCCATCCTACAATGAGCAGTTCTTC
CATSRDKGGTPSYNEQFF
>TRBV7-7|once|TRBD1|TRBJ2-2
TGTGCTAGCAGCACAGGACAGGGAGATCCCTCCGGGGAGCTGTTTTTT
CASSTGQGDPSGELFF